The 8 T cell receptor beta chains below all came from one sample that was sequenced in a study of T cell responses to AZD1222 COVID-19 vaccine. The protocol was immunoSEQ multiplex PCR, while the TCRdb copy is restricted to in-frame clones and leaves out a portion. This sample has approximately 150,000 clones; roughly nine tenths occur once, and the top ten carry roughly 1.7%. The specimen comprised peripheral blood, sampled 28 days after the second AZD1222 dose. These receptors were taken from an adult who received the AZD1222 COVID-19 vaccine.

The V gene is TRBV4-1, the J gene TRBJ1-2; weak D call: TRBD1 (6 bases). This CDR3 is 14 amino acids long. The V gene's germline CDR1 is MGHRA and CDR2 YSYEKL. Trimming pared 3 bases from V and 3 bases from J, leaving 11 bases between. The CDR3: CASSHAGDHYGYTF. The CDR3 DNA reads TGCGCCAGCAGCCACGCAGGGGACCACTATGGCTACACCTTC.

The rearrangement links TRBV27 to TRBJ1-1; TRBD1 agrees at 8 bases. Germline V lookup: CDR1 MNHEY, CDR2 SMNVEV (reference sequence). The junction had 11 bases not matched to a gene; V was cut back by 5 bases and J by 0 bases. This CDR3 contains 17 residues. This CDR3 reads CASSIHQGAFMNTEAFF. The CDR3 bases are TGTGCCAGCAGTATCCACCAGGGGGCTTTTATGAACACTGAAGCTTTCTTT.

V gene TRBV23-1 combines with J gene TRBJ1-1; D is perhaps TRBD1 (6 bases). TRBV23-1 is annotated as an ORF whose role is uncertain. With 8 bases removed from V and 4 bases from J, the gap between germline ends came to 20 bases. The CDR3 has 15 residues. CDR3 protein: CASHPPRGGGTEAFF. As DNA, the CDR3 is TGCGCCAGCCATCCCCCCCGAGGGGGAGGCACTGAAGCTTTCTTT.

This clone was observed once. The chain is built from TRBV9 and TRBJ1-6; unclear D gene. CDR1 and CDR2 from the germline V gene are SGDLS and YYNGEE. V lost 3 bases to trimming and J lost 7 bases, with 8 bases between them. This CDR3 region has 13 residues. Here the CDR3 reads CASSANANSPLHF. In DNA, the CDR3 is TGTGCCAGCAGCGCAAACGCAAATTCACCCCTCCACTTT.

The CDR3: CASSIGRQFNSPLHF. As DNA, the CDR3 is TGTGCCAGTAGTATAGGCCGACAGTTTAATTCACCCCTCCACTTT. The chain employs TRBV19 and TRBJ1-6; possible D gene TRBD1, 5 bases. Germline V lookup: CDR1 LNHDA, CDR2 SQIVND (reference sequence). With 1 base removed from V and 6 bases from J, the gap between germline ends came to 10 bases. The CDR3 consists of 15 residues. Supplemented by reference TRBV19 and TRBJ1-6, the full variable domain reads DGGITQSPKYLFRKEGQNVTLSCEQNLNHDAMYWYRQDPGQGLRLIYYSQIVNDFQKGDIAEGYSVSREKKESFPLTVTSAQKNPTAFYLCASSIGRQFNSPLHFGNGTRLTVT.

This clone was counted between two and nine times. The chain recombines TRBV6-5 with TRBJ1-2; maybe TRBD1 (5 bases). The CDR3 has 16 residues. Germline V CDR1 and CDR2: MNHEY, SVGAGI. V was clipped by 2 bases and J by 0 bases, with 13 bases between them. CDR3 nucleotides: TGTGCCAGCAGTTACGCGGGACCCAAAGCTAACTATGGCTACACCTTC. Protein product: CASSYAGPKANYGYTF.

This chain links TRBV10-3 with TRBJ1-1, with a tentative D call TRBD1 (6 bases). This CDR3 spans 11 amino acids. Trimming took off 4 bases at V and 7 bases at J, with 7 bases between the two ends. Germline V gene lookup returns CDR1 ENHRY and CDR2 SYGVKD. CDR3 in amino acids: CAISAGVEAFF. CDR3 DNA sequence: TGTGCCATCAGTGCAGGGGTTGAAGCTTTCTTT.

V and J are TRBV15 and TRBJ1-4; D is unresolved. CDR3 length equals 14 residues. Trimming removed 0 bases at V and 8 bases at J, with 10 bases between. Germline V lookup: CDR1 LNHNV, CDR2 YYDKDF (reference sequence). The CDR3 coding sequence is TGTGCCACCAGCAGAGATCTGGGCAGGGAAAAACTGTTTTTT. As protein: CATSRDLGREKLFF.